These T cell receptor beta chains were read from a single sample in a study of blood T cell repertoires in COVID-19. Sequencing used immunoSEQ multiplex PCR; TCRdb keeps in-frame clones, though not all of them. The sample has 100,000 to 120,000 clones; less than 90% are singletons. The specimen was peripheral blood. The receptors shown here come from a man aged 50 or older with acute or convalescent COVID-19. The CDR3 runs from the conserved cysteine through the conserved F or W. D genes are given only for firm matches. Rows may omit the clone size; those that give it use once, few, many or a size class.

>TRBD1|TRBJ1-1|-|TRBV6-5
CASSTGFNAEAFF
TGTGCCAGCTCGACAGGGTTTAACGCTGAAGCTTTCTTT
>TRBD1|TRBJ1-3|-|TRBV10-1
CASGTGISGNTIYF
TGCGCCAGCGGGACAGGGATATCTGGAAACACCATATATTTT
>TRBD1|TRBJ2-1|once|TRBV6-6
CASSPHLRQGDKQFF
TGTGCCAGCAGTCCTCACCTACGACAGGGTGATAAGCAGTTCTTC
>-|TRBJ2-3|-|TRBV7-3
CASSLRRVGTQYF
TGTGCCAGCAGCTTAAGGAGAGTGGGTACGCAGTATTTT
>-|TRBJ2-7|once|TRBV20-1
CSASVNSGVGSYEQYF
TGCAGTGCTAGTGTTAATTCGGGGGTAGGCTCCTACGAGCAGTACTTC
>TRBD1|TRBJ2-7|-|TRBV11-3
CASSLVTGAGYEQYF
TGTGCCAGCAGCTTAGTCACAGGGGCTGGCTACGAGCAGTACTTC
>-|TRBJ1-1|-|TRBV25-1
CASRLAGGGTEAFF
TGTGCCAGCAGGCTAGCGGGCGGGGGCACTGAAGCTTTCTTT
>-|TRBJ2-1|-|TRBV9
CASSVDLGDNEQFF
TGTGCCAGCAGCGTAGATCTAGGGGACAATGAGCAGTTCTTC
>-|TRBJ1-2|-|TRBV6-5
CASQNGKGWGYTF
TGTGCCAGCCAAAACGGGAAGGGCTGGGGCTACACCTTC
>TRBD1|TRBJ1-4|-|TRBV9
CASSLGLGQGDEKLFF
TGTGCCAGTAGCCTCGGGTTGGGACAGGGGGATGAAAAACTGTTTTTT
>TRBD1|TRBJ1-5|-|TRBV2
CASSEAGGSNQPQHF
TGTGCCAGCAGTGAGGCAGGGGGGAGCAATCAGCCCCAGCATTTT
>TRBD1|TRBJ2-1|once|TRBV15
CATSRVDRADNEQFF
TGTGCCACCAGCAGAGTTGACAGGGCCGACAATGAGCAGTTCTTC
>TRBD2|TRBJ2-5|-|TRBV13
CASSLRLAKGTQYF
TGTGCCAGCAGCCTGCGACTAGCGAAGGGGACCCAGTACTTC
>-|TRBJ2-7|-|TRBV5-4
CASSLEVRDTFYEQYF
TGTGCCAGCAGCTTGGAAGTCCGGGACACATTCTACGAGCAGTACTTC
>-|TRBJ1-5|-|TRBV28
CASSSPSAGNQPQHF
TGTGCCAGCAGTTCTCCCTCGGCGGGGAATCAGCCCCAGCATTTT
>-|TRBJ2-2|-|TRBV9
CASSLSGPNTGELFF
TGTGCCAGCAGTCTGAGCGGGCCGAACACCGGGGAGCTGTTTTTT
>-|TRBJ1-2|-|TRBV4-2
CASSSPGGYGYTF
TGTGCCAGCAGCTCCCCGGGGGGGTATGGCTACACCTTC
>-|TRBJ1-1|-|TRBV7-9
CASSSQGNTEAFF
TGTGCCAGCAGCTCACAGGGAAACACTGAAGCTTTCTTT
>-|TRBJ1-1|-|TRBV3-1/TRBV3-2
CASSLRRVGTEAFF
TGTGCCAGCAGCCTACGGCGGGTGGGCACTGAAGCTTTCTTT
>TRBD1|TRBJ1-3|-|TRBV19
CASRTGASGNTIYF
TGTGCCAGTCGGACAGGGGCCTCTGGAAACACCATATATTTT
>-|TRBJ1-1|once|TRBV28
CASSFGNTEAFF
TGTGCCAGCAGTTTCGGGAACACTGAAGCTTTCTTT
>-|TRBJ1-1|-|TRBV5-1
CASSPTGNTEAFF
TGCGCCAGCAGCCCAACAGGGAACACTGAAGCTTTCTTT
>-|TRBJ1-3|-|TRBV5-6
CASSRGSGNTIYF
TGTGCCAGCAGCAGGGGGTCTGGAAACACCATATATTTT
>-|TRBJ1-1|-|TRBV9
CASSVTGNTEAFF
TGTGCCAGCAGCGTCACAGGGAACACTGAAGCTTTCTTT
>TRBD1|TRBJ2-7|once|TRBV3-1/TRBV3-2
CASSPSDRDYEQYF
TGTGCCAGCAGCCCCTCTGACAGGGACTACGAGCAGTACTTC
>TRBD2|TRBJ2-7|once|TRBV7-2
CASSPIAGGHGQYF
TGTGCCAGCAGCCCCATAGCGGGAGGTCACGGGCAGTACTTC
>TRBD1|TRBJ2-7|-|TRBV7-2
CASSWDRGFEQYF
TGTGCCAGCAGCTGGGACAGGGGATTCGAGCAGTACTTC
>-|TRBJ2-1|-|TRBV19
CASSSRQSEQFF
TGTGCCAGTAGTTCCCGACAGTCTGAGCAGTTCTTC
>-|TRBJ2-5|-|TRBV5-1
CASSKDNQETQYF
TGCGCCAGCAGCAAAGACAATCAAGAGACCCAGTACTTC
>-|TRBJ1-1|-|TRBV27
CASSLGRRGYTEAFF
TGTGCCAGCAGTTTAGGGCGAAGGGGGTACACTGAAGCTTTCTTT
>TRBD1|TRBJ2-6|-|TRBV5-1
CASSFDRGSGANVLTF
TGCGCCAGCAGCTTTGACAGGGGCTCTGGGGCCAACGTCCTGACTTTC
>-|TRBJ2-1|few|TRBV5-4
CASSSYNEQFF
TGTGCCAGCAGCTCCTATAATGAGCAGTTCTTC
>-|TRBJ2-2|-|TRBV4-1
CASSQVEGMAGELFF
TGCGCCAGCAGCCAAGTCGAGGGTATGGCCGGGGAGCTGTTTTTT
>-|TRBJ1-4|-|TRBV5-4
CASSLGGNEKLFF
TGTGCCAGCAGCTTGGGAGGTAATGAAAAACTGTTTTTT
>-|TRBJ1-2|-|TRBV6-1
CASSEAYGVGYGYTF
TGTGCCAGCAGTGAGGCCTACGGGGTTGGCTATGGCTACACCTTC
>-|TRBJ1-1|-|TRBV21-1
CASSTRQGNTEAFF
TGTGCCAGCAGCACAAGACAGGGGAACACTGAAGCTTTCTTT
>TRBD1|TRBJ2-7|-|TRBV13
CASSLGQGFDEQYF
TGTGCCAGCAGCCTCGGACAGGGTTTCGACGAGCAGTACTTC
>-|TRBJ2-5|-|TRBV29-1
CSVRQRETQYF
TGCAGCGTTCGACAAAGGGAGACCCAGTACTTC
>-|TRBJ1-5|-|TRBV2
CASKREELAQHF
TGTGCCAGCAAGAGGGAAGAATTAGCCCAGCATTTT
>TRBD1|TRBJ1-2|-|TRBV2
CASSEPGTGGAGYGYTF
TGTGCCAGCAGTGAGCCGGGGACAGGGGGCGCAGGCTATGGCTACACCTTC
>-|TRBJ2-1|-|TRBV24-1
CATSQTYNEQFF
TGTGCCACCAGTCAGACCTACAATGAGCAGTTCTTC